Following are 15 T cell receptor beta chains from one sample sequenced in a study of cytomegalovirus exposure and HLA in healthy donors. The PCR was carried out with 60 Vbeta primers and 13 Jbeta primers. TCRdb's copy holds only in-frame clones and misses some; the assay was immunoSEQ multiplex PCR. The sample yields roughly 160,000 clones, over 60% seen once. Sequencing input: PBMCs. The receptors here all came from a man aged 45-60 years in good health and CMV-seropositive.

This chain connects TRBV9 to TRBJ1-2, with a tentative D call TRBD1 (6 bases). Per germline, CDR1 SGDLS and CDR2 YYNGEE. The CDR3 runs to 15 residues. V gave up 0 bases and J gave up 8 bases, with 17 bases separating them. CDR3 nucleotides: TGTGCCAGCAGCGTAGGAGGGGGTGGGGTTCTAGGCTACACCTTC. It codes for CASSVGGGGVLGYTF.

The CDR3 loop is CASSYLTGRNTEAFF. In nucleotides, the CDR3 is TGTGCCAGCAGCTACTTGACAGGGCGGAACACTGAAGCTTTCTTT. The chain joins TRBV7-2 to TRBJ1-1; the match to TRBD1 covers 7 bases. Losses at the gene ends were 4 bases for V and 1 base for J; bases not matched to a gene: 6. The CDR3 contains 15 residues. Germline loops: CDR1 SGHTA, CDR2 FQGNSA. Full variable domain (remainder filled in from reference TRBV7-2 and TRBJ1-1): GAGVSQSPSNKVTEKGKDVELRCDPISGHTALYWYRQSLGQGLEFLIYFQGNSAPDKSGLPSDRFSAERTGGSVSTLTIQRTQQEDSAVYLCASSYLTGRNTEAFFGQGTRLTVV.

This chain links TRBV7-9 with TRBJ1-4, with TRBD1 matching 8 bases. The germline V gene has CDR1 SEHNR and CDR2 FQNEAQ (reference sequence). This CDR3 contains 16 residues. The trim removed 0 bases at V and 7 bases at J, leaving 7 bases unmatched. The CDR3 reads CASSLAGGRGPEKLFF. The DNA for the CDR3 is TGTGCCAGCAGCTTAGCCGGGGGCAGGGGGCCTGAAAAACTGTTTTTT. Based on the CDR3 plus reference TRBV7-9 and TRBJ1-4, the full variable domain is DTGVSQNPRHKITKRGQNVTFRCDPISEHNRLYWYRQTLGQGPEFLTYFQNEAQLEKSRLLSDRFSAERPKGSFSTLEIQRTEQGDSAMYLCASSLAGGRGPEKLFFGSGTQLSVL.

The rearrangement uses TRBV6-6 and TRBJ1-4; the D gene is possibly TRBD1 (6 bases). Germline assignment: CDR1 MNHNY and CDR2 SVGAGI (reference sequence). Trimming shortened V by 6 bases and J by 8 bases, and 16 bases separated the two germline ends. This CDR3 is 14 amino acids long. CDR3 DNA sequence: TGTGCCAGCAGAACAGAGGGGGTTTTGGAAAAACTGTTTTTT. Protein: CASRTEGVLEKLFF.

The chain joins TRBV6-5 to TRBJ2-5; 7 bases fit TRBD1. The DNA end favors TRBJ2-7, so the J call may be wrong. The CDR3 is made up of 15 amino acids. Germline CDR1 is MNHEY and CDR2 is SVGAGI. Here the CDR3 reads CASRTITGDTYEQYF. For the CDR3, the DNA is TGTGCCAGCAGGACAATAACAGGGGACACCTACGAGCAGTACTTC.

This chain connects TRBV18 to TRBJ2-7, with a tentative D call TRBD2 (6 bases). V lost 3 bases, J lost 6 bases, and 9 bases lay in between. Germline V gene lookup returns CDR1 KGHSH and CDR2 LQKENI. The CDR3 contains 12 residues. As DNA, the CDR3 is TGTGCCAGCTCACCGCTAGCGAGCGAGCAGTACTTC. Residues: CASSPLASEQYF.

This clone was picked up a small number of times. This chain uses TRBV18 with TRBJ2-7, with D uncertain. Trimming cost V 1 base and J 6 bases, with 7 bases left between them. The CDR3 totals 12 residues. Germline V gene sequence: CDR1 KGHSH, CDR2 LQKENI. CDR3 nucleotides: TGTGCCAGCTCACCACAGCCTCCCGAGCAGTACTTC. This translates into CASSPQPPEQYF. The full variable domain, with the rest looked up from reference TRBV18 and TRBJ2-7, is NAGVMQNPRHLVRRRGQEARLRCSPMKGHSHVYWYRQLPEEGLKFMVYLQKENIIDESGMPKERFSAEFPKEGPSILRIQQVVRGDSAAYFCASSPQPPEQYFGPGTRLTVT.

The CDR3: CASSWSLAGGPQNIQYF. For the CDR3, the DNA is TGTGCCAGCAGCTGGTCTCTAGCGGGGGGACCACAAAACATTCAGTACTTC. The chain links TRBV7-9 to TRBJ2-4; 11 nucleotides line up with TRBD2. The CDR3 sequence is 17 residues long. Germline CDR1 SEHNR, CDR2 FQNEAQ (reference sequence). V lost 4 bases, J lost 5 bases, and 10 bases stayed unmatched.

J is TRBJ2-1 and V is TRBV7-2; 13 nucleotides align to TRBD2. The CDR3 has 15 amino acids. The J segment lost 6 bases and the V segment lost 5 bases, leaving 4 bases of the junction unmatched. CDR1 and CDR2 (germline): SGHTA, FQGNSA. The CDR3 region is CASSLGLAGSNEQFF. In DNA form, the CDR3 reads TGTGCCAGCAGCCTGGGACTAGCGGGGAGCAATGAGCAGTTCTTC.

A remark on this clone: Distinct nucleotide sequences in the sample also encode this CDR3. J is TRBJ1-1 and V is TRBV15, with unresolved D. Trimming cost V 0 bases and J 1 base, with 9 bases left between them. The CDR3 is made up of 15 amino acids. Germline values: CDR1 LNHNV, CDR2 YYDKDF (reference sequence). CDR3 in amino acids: CATSRDMFWNTEAFF. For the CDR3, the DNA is TGTGCCACCAGCAGAGATATGTTCTGGAACACTGAAGCTTTCTTT.

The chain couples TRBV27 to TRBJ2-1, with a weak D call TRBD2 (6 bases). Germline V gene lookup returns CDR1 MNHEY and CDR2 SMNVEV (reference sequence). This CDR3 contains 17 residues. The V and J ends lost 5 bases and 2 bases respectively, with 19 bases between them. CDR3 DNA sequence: TGTGCCAGCAGTCCGATCCCCTTAGCGGAGGCCTACAATGAGCAGTTCTTC. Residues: CASSPIPLAEAYNEQFF.

In DNA form, the CDR3 reads TGTGCCATCAGTGGGGACAGGGGGCTAGATGGCTACACCTTC. Its translation is CAISGDRGLDGYTF. The chain employs TRBV10-3 and TRBJ1-2, with 12 bases fitting TRBD1. The V gene's germline CDR1 is ENHRY and CDR2 SYGVKD. Unmatched junction bases numbered 3, after V lost 4 bases and J lost 6 bases. The CDR3 runs 14 residues.

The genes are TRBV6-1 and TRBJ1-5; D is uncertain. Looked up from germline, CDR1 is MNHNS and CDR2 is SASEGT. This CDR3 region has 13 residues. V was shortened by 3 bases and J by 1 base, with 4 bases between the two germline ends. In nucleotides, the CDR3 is TGTGCCAGCAGTGACCAGAGCAATCAGCCCCAGCATTTT. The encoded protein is CASSDQSNQPQHF.

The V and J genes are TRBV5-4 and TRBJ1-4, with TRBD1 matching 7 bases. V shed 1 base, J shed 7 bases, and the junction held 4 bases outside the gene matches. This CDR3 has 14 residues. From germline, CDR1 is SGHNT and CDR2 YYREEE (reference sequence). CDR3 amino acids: CASSLYRGSEKLFF. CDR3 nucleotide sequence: TGTGCCAGCAGCTTGTACAGGGGAAGTGAAAAACTGTTTTTT.

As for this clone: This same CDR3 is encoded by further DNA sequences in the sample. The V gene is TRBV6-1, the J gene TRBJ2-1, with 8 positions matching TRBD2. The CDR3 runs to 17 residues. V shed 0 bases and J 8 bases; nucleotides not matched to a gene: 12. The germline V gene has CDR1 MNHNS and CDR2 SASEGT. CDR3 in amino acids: CASSEAPPGRGADEQFF. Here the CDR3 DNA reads TGTGCCAGCAGTGAAGCCCCTCCGGGGCGGGGGGCGGATGAGCAGTTCTTC.